These T cell receptor beta chains were read from a single sample in a study of T cell repertoires in cytomegalovirus infection. TCRdb redid the calling of the reads with MiXCR, one entry per CDR3 protein. The table shows more than 400,000 distinct CDR3 sequences, with 26% occurring only once. The sequenced sample consisted of PBMCs. These receptors all come from a human donor in good health (CMV status not recorded). Some clones in this sample may be carry-over from other donors' samples. CDR3s include the opening cysteine and the closing phenylalanine or tryptophan. Fields, in order: J gene, V gene, D gene, CDR3 length, clone size, CDR3 DNA, CDR3 protein. D genes are given only for firm matches. Only part of the rows carry a size: once, few, many, or a class if the clone is expanded.

J: TRBJ2-5; V: TRBV5-6; D: TRBD2; length: 16; size: .; DNA: TGTGCCAGCAGCTTGCAGCGGGAGAGAGCGACGGAGACCCAGTACTTC; CDR3: CASSLQRERATETQYF
J: TRBJ1-1; V: TRBV5-6; D: .; length: 14; size: .; DNA: TGTGCCAGCAGCTTGGAGCAGGGGATCACTGAAGCTTTCTTT; CDR3: CASSLEQGITEAFF
J: TRBJ2-7; V: TRBV11-2; D: TRBD1; length: 15; size: few; DNA: TGTGCCAGCAGCTTAGGTGGGACAGAAAGCTACGAGCAGTACTTC; CDR3: CASSLGGTESYEQYF
J: TRBJ1-5; V: TRBV19; D: .; length: 14; size: .; DNA: TGTGCCAGTACTCCACTTTCAGGGAATCAGCCCCAGCATTTT; CDR3: CASTPLSGNQPQHF
J: TRBJ1-3; V: TRBV2; D: .; length: 13; size: few; DNA: TGTGCCAGCAGGCCGGCCGCTGGAAACACCATATATTTT; CDR3: CASRPAAGNTIYF
J: TRBJ1-2; V: TRBV7-2; D: .; length: 14; size: few; DNA: TGTGCCAGCAGCTTTGAGGGTGTGGACTATGGCTACACCTTC; CDR3: CASSFEGVDYGYTF
J: TRBJ2-5; V: TRBV7-2; D: TRBD2; length: 14; size: many; DNA: TGTGCCAGCAGCTTGGAGCGGGACCCAGAGACCCAGTACTTC; CDR3: CASSLERDPETQYF
J: TRBJ2-3; V: TRBV11-2; D: TRBD2; length: 19; size: many; DNA: TGTGCCAGCCAAATTAAAAGGACGAGCGGGAGGGGGAAACCAGATACGCAGTATTTT; CDR3: CASQIKRTSGRGKPDTQYF
J: TRBJ1-1; V: TRBV28; D: .; length: 12; size: .; DNA: TGTGCCAGCAGTTTGTCAGGGTTTGAAGCTTTCTTT; CDR3: CASSLSGFEAFF
J: TRBJ1-1; V: TRBV6-6; D: TRBD1; length: 14; size: few; DNA: TGTGCCAGCAGCCAGGGACAGATAAACACTGAAGCTTTCTTT; CDR3: CASSQGQINTEAFF
J: TRBJ1-6; V: TRBV28; D: .; length: 14; size: few; DNA: TGTGCCAGCAGCCCCGGGACCTCTAATTCACCCCTCCACTTT; CDR3: CASSPGTSNSPLHF
J: TRBJ1-4; V: TRBV6-2/TRBV6-3; D: .; length: 15; size: few; DNA: TGTGCCAGCAGTGGCCAAGATGCAACTAATGAAAAACTGTTTTTT; CDR3: CASSGQDATNEKLFF
J: TRBJ2-7; V: TRBV20-1; D: .; length: 15; size: few; DNA: TGCAGTGTCGATTCCCGGGACTTCCTCTCCTACGAGCAGTACTTC; CDR3: CSVDSRDFLSYEQYF
J: TRBJ2-3; V: TRBV27; D: .; length: 14; size: .; DNA: TGTGCCAGCAGTTTACGAGGGAGCGCAGATACGCAGTATTTT; CDR3: CASSLRGSADTQYF
J: TRBJ2-5; V: TRBV12-3/TRBV12-4; D: TRBD2; length: 16; size: many; DNA: TGTGCCAGCAGTTTAGGGTTGGCGGGAGTGAGAGAGACCCAGTACTTC; CDR3: CASSLGLAGVRETQYF
J: TRBJ1-5; V: TRBV6-2/TRBV6-3; D: TRBD1; length: 16; size: .; DNA: TGTGCCAGCAGTTACGGGGAGGGGGCCAGCAATCAGCCCCAGCATTTT; CDR3: CASSYGEGASNQPQHF
J: TRBJ1-6; V: TRBV20-1; D: .; length: 17; size: few; DNA: TGCAGTGCTAGAGAAAGCGGCAGGAGCTCCTATAATTCACCCCTCCACTTT; CDR3: CSARESGRSSYNSPLHF
J: TRBJ2-7; V: TRBV10-3; D: .; length: 15; size: few; DNA: TGTGCCATCAGTGAGTCGACGGGTAGCTCCTACGAGCAGTACTTC; CDR3: CAISESTGSSYEQYF
J: TRBJ2-2; V: TRBV28; D: .; length: 15; size: few; DNA: TGTGCCAGCAGCATGAAGACAGTCGGCACCGGGGAGCTGTTTTTT; CDR3: CASSMKTVGTGELFF
J: TRBJ1-2; V: TRBV7-2; D: TRBD1; length: 16; size: .; DNA: TGTGCCAGCAGCTTAGTATTCGGACAGGGATTGGAGGGCTACACCTTC; CDR3: CASSLVFGQGLEGYTF
J: TRBJ1-1; V: TRBV20-1; D: TRBD1; length: 15; size: once; DNA: TGCAGTGCTAGAGATCACCCAGGGGGCGCGGTTGAAGCTTTCTTT; CDR3: CSARDHPGGAVEAFF
J: TRBJ2-1; V: TRBV12-3/TRBV12-4; D: TRBD1; length: 13; size: few; DNA: TGTGCCAGCAGTTGGGGACAGGACAATGAGCAGTTCTTC; CDR3: CASSWGQDNEQFF
J: TRBJ2-7; V: TRBV10-3; D: .; length: 14; size: few; DNA: TGTGCCATCAGTGAGTCGGCGTCGGCGTACGAGCAGTACTTC; CDR3: CAISESASAYEQYF
J: TRBJ1-5; V: TRBV28; D: TRBD1; length: 15; size: .; DNA: TGTGCCAGCAGACAACAGGGGGTACGGGGTCAGCCCCAGCATTTT; CDR3: CASRQQGVRGQPQHF